The rows below give T cell receptor beta chains drawn from one sample of a study of blood T cell repertoires in COVID-19. Here immunoSEQ multiplex PCR was the method, and the copy in TCRdb shows in-frame clones only, minus some. The repertoire holds around 310,000 clones, with roughly 86% as singletons. The sample comprised PBMCs or T cells enriched from blood (not recorded which). The receptors come from a woman in her 30s who had recovered from COVID-19. Each CDR3 is given with its conserved first and last residue. Each record gives: J gene, V gene, clone size, D gene, CDR3 DNA, CDR3 protein. The D gene is left open where the match is weak. Clone size is shown for a subset of rows, as once, few, many or a class of expanded clone.

>TRBJ2-7|TRBV4-3|.|TRBD1
TGCGCCAGCAGCCAAGAATCAACAGGGGCGTCCTACGAGCAGTACTTC
CASSQESTGASYEQYF
>TRBJ2-5|TRBV11-2|.|TRBD1
TGTGCCAGCAGCTTAGGACAGGGAAAGACCCAGTACTTC
CASSLGQGKTQYF
>TRBJ2-3|TRBV28|.|TRBD2
TGTGCCAGCTTCGAAGCGGGAGACACGCAGTATTTT
CASFEAGDTQYF
>TRBJ2-7|TRBV18|.|.
TGTGCCAGCTCACCACTTACTGGTAACTACGAGCAGTACTTC
CASSPLTGNYEQYF
>TRBJ2-3|TRBV5-5|.|.
TGTGCCAGCAGCTCCCCTGGTCCCGGGAGCACAGATACGCAGTATTTT
CASSSPGPGSTDTQYF
>TRBJ2-3|TRBV19|.|TRBD2
TGTGCCAGCCCCCCTAGCGGGGCCTCGGGCACAGATACGCAGTATTTT
CASPPSGASGTDTQYF
>TRBJ2-7|TRBV7-2|.|TRBD2
TGTGCCAGCAGCTCGCTAGCGGGAGGGCTCTACGAGCAGTACTTC
CASSSLAGGLYEQYF
>TRBJ1-5|TRBV19|once|.
TGTGCCAGTAGTATAGTGTGGCAGGGCGATCAGCCCCAGCATTTT
CASSIVWQGDQPQHF
>TRBJ1-5|TRBV28|.|.
TGTGCCAGCATTACTCCGGGAGGGGTTCATCAGCCCCAGCATTTT
CASITPGGVHQPQHF
>TRBJ1-3|TRBV7-2|once|.
TGTGCCAGCAGCTTAGTATTAGATCCGAACCTAGGAAACACCATATATTTT
CASSLVLDPNLGNTIYF
>TRBJ1-2|TRBV7-9|few|TRBD1
TGTGCCAGCAGCTTAGATACAGGGGGCTATGGCTACACCTTC
CASSLDTGGYGYTF
>TRBJ1-2|TRBV19|.|.
TGTGCCAGTAGTGTCAGGATTAACTATGGCTACACCTTC
CASSVRINYGYTF
>TRBJ2-5|TRBV27|.|.
TGTGCCAGCAGTTTATTGACGAGCCCGGGAGTGGCCCAGTACTTC
CASSLLTSPGVAQYF
>TRBJ2-2|TRBV6-5|.|.
TGTGCCAGCAGTTACACCGGGAGTGGCGGGGAGCTGTTTTTT
CASSYTGSGGELFF
>TRBJ1-5|TRBV19|.|TRBD1
TGTGCCAGTAGTATAAAAGACAGGGGGAAGAGCAATCAGCCCCAGCATTTT
CASSIKDRGKSNQPQHF
>TRBJ2-7|TRBV7-2|.|.
TGTGCCAGCAGCTTAACCCTCGGTCTCGCAGCCGGACTACGCTACGAGCAGTACTTC
CASSLTLGLAAGLRYEQYF
>TRBJ1-2|TRBV4-3|.|.
TGCGCCAGCAGCCAAGATTATGACACCCGGAACTATGGCTACACCTTC
CASSQDYDTRNYGYTF